These 2 T cell receptor beta chains share one sample of origin, sequenced in a study of identical twins. TCRdb reanalysed the 5' RACE reads using MiXCR and keeps one entry per CDR3 protein. The sample records more than 1.5 million distinct CDR3 sequences, less than 40% being singletons. Sequencing was carried out using cord blood. The receptors derive from a newborn girl in good health.

This chain joins TRBV19 and TRBJ2-7; maybe TRBD1 (6 bases). Germline V CDR1 and CDR2: LNHDA, SQIVND (reference sequence). The CDR3 extends over 13 amino acids. Between the trimmed V and J ends, which lost 6 bases and 3 bases, there was a span of 12 bases. The CDR3 nucleotides are TGTGCCAGTAGCCGGGACATCTACTACGAGCAGTACTTC. Translating gives CASSRDIYYEQYF.

The V and J genes are TRBV5-6 and TRBJ2-7, with D tentatively TRBD2 (5 bases). Germline assignment: CDR1 SGHDT and CDR2 YYEEEE. The CDR3 consists of 18 residues. V was clipped by 3 bases and J by 0 bases, with 22 bases between them. CDR3 sequence (DNA): TGTGCCAGCAGCTCCGTACTCCCGCGGGCCAGGAGCTCCTACGAGCAGTACTTC. It yields the protein CASSSVLPRARSSYEQYF. Supplemented by reference TRBV5-6 and TRBJ2-7, the full variable domain reads DAGVTQSPTHLIKTRGQQVTLRCSPKSGHDTVSWYQQALGQGPQFIFQYYEEEERQRGNFPDRFSGHQFPNYSSELNVNALLLGDSALYLCASSSVLPRARSSYEQYFGPGTRLTVT.